The clone carrying this T cell receptor beta chain was seen at least ten times. This record comes from a study of blood T cells in healthy people across ages. A sample-barcoded 5' primer and a J-beta primer mix were used in a second PCR of about 7 to 11 cycles. TCRdb analysed the 5' RACE reads with MiXCR anew, one entry per CDR3 protein. The repertoire holds some 640,000 distinct CDR3 sequences, roughly 31% seen once, with 15% to 18% in the top ten. Germline V gives CDR1 SGHRS, CDR2 YFSETQ. The CDR3 is made up of 15 amino acids. The ends lost 2 bases at V and 0 bases at J; junction bases unmatched: 3.

This rearrangement joins TRBV5-1 to TRBJ2-3; TRBD1 agrees at 7 bases. The TCR was taken from an elderly woman in good health. Specimen: blood. The CDR3, as DNA: TGCGCCAGCAGCTTCGGGACAGCTAGCACAGATACGCAGTATTTT. Translating gives CASSFGTASTDTQYF.